Sequencing of this T cell receptor (beta chain) was carried out in a study of shared clonotypes between healthy human individuals. Germline V gives CDR1 SGHAT, CDR2 FQNNGV. Trimming cost V 6 bases and J 7 bases, with 28 bases left between them. The CDR3 is 18 amino acids. The table came from immunoSEQ multiplex PCR; TCRdb's copy has only in-frame clones and leaves some out. The profile shows around 240,000 clones, over 60% of them singletons. Sequences were obtained from memory CD4+ T cells sorted from blood. The subset is: CD45RA-negative fraction. The sequence was collected from a man under 40 in good health. This chain uses TRBV11-2 with TRBJ2-1, with D possibly TRBD2 on 6 matching bases. The CDR3 loop reads CASRARALGGKPGNEQFF. The CDR3 DNA is TGTGCCAGCAGGGCTCGGGCCCTTGGCGGGAAGCCGGGAAATGAGCAGTTCTTC. The full variable domain, rest sourced from reference TRBV11-2 and TRBJ2-1, is EAGVAQSPRYKIIEKRQSVAFWCNPISGHATLYWYQQILGQGPKLLIQFQNNGVVDDSQLPKDRFSAERLKGVDSTLKIQPAKLEDSAVYLCASRARALGGKPGNEQFFGPGTRLTVL.